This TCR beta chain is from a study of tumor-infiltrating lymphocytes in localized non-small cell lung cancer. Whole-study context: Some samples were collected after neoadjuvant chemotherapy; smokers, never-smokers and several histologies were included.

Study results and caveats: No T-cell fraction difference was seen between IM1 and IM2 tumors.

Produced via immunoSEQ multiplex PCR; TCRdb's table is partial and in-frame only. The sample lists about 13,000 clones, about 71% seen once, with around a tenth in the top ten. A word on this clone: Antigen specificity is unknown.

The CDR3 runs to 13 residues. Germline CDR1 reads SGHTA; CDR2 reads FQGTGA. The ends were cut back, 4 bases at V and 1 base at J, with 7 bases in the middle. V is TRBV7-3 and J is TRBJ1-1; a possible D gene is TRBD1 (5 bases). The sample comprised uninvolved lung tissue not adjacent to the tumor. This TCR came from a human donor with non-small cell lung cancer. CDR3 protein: CASSSGTNTEAFF. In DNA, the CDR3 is TGTGCCAGCAGCTCCGGGACGAACACTGAAGCTTTCTTT.